Each of the 26 T cell receptor beta chains below was sequenced from the same sample in a study of PD-1 blockade in classical Hodgkin lymphoma. Time point described: cycle 4 day 1 (C4D1), after more than five weeks of nivolumab. The patients all showed relapse after autologous stem cell transplantation, while their brentuximab vedotin exposure varied. TCRdb's copy holds only in-frame clones and misses some; the assay was immunoSEQ multiplex PCR. Of 85,000 to 90,000 clones in the sample, about nine tenths were seen once. Source: peripheral blood mononuclear cells (PBMCs), taken before the fourth cycle of nivolumab. The receptors here all came from a human donor with classical Hodgkin lymphoma.

V and J are TRBV30 and TRBJ2-7, with 8 bases that match TRBD1. CDR3 length equals 14 residues. Germline lookup yields CDR1 GTSNPN and CDR2 SVGIG (reference sequence). The V and J ends lost 5 bases and 0 bases, in that order; junction bases with no gene match: 6. This CDR3 reads CAWGGQASSYEQYF. The CDR3 bases are TGTGCCTGGGGGGGACAGGCTAGCTCCTACGAGCAGTACTTC.

The chain carries TRBV10-1 and TRBJ2-6; possibly TRBD2 for D (5 bases). Per the germline V gene, CDR1 is WNHNN and CDR2 is SYGVQD (reference sequence). The CDR3 is made up of 18 amino acids. Trimming removed 0 bases from V and 0 bases from J, with 12 bases in between. The CDR3 coding sequence is TGCGCCAGCAGTGAGTCCCGGGGAGCCAACTCTGGGGCCAACGTCCTGACTTTC. Amino acids: CASSESRGANSGANVLTF.

This chain uses TRBV11-2 with TRBJ1-4; a possible D gene is TRBD1 (5 bases). V lost 6 bases and J lost 5, with 16 bases in between. The CDR3 is made up of 15 amino acids. Germline lookup yields CDR1 SGHAT and CDR2 FQNNGV. CDR3 sequence: CASRGYRGQNEKLFF. The CDR3 region has the DNA TGTGCCAGCAGGGGTTATCGGGGCCAAAATGAAAAACTGTTTTTT.

J is TRBJ1-5 and V is TRBV4-2; 7 nucleotides align to TRBD1. Germline CDR1 LGHNA, CDR2 YNFKEQ. The CDR3 is made up of 21 amino acids. After removal of 4 bases from V and 0 bases from J, the junction contained 21 bases not matched to a gene. The CDR3 region is CASSRGVIRGRGDYSNQPQHF. The CDR3 DNA is TGTGCCAGCAGCCGAGGTGTTATTCGGGGCAGGGGGGATTATAGCAATCAGCCCCAGCATTTT.

This chain links TRBV27 with TRBJ1-2; D might be TRBD1 (5 bases). The CDR3 is 11 residues long. Germline loops: CDR1 MNHEY, CDR2 SMNVEV (reference sequence). Trimming stripped 5 bases from V and 4 bases from J, with 5 bases between. CDR3 amino acids: CASSDSYGYTF. In DNA, the CDR3 is TGTGCCAGCAGTGACAGCTATGGCTACACCTTC.

V is TRBV30 and J is TRBJ1-4; 7 bases map to TRBD1. Germline CDR1 and CDR2: GTSNPN and SVGIG (reference sequence). The CDR3 loop spans 15 amino acids. The ends lost 6 bases at V and 8 bases at J; junction bases unmatched: 15. This CDR3 reads CACHNHRGRGEKLFF. CDR3 sequence (DNA): TGTGCCTGTCACAACCACAGGGGTCGGGGGGAAAAACTGTTTTTT. The full variable domain, its missing parts supplied by reference TRBV30 and TRBJ1-4, is SQTIHQWPATLVQPVGSPLSLECTVEGTSNPNLYWYRQAAGRGLQLLFYSVGIGQISSEVPQNLSASRPQDRQFILSSKKLLLSDSGFYLCACHNHRGRGEKLFFGSGTQLSVL.

This chain joins TRBV28 and TRBJ1-2, with 10 bases identical to TRBD1. V dropped 5 bases and J dropped 8; count of bases not matched to a gene: 8. Germline CDR1 is MDHEN and CDR2 is SYDVKM. The CDR3 runs 14 residues. CDR3 loop: CASSDRDRGKGYTF. The CDR3 coding sequence is TGTGCCAGCAGTGATCGGGACAGGGGAAAAGGCTACACCTTC.

V and J are TRBV19 and TRBJ2-7; a possible D gene is TRBD1 (5 bases). Germline V gives CDR1 LNHDA, CDR2 SQIVND (reference sequence). Trimming stripped 7 bases from V and 2 bases from J, with 9 bases between. The CDR3 is 12 amino acids. DNA of the CDR3: TGTGCCAGTACAGGGTCACCCTACGAGCAGTACTTC. Protein product: CASTGSPYEQYF.

The chain combines TRBV9 with TRBJ1-1; unclear D gene. CDR3 size: 15 residues. CDR1 and CDR2 (germline): SGDLS, YYNGEE. V gave up 0 bases and J gave up 3 bases, with 12 bases separating them. CDR3: CASSVEDDQDTEAFF. The DNA for the CDR3 is TGTGCCAGCAGCGTAGAAGATGATCAGGACACTGAAGCTTTCTTT.

Turning to this clone: The sample holds other DNA sequences that translate to the same CDR3. This sequence joins TRBV30 and TRBJ1-5; D is ambiguous. Germline V lookup: CDR1 GTSNPN, CDR2 SVGIG (reference sequence). The CDR3 sequence is 13 residues long. Trimming removed 2 bases at V and 3 bases at J, with 8 bases between. Here the CDR3 DNA reads TGTGCCTGGAGTCCGGGTTCCAATCAGCCCCAGCATTTT. Protein: CAWSPGSNQPQHF.

The chain employs TRBV2 and TRBJ2-3; D perhaps matches TRBD1 (6 bases). Germline V gene lookup returns CDR1 SNHLY and CDR2 FYNNEI. The V gene lost 1 base and the J gene lost 0 bases, with 11 bases spanning the gap. This CDR3 comprises 16 residues. The DNA of the CDR3 is TGTGCCAGCAGTGAAGGGGACATAACTAGCACAGATACGCAGTATTTT. Translating it yields CASSEGDITSTDTQYF. Based on the CDR3 plus reference TRBV2 and TRBJ2-3, the full variable domain is EPEVTQTPSHQVTQMGQEVILRCVPISNHLYFYWYRQILGQKVEFLVSFYNNEISEKSEIFDDQFSVERPDGSNFTLKIRSTKLEDSAMYFCASSEGDITSTDTQYFGPGTRLTVL.

The chain combines TRBV11-3 with TRBJ2-1, with a possible D match to TRBD2 (7 bases). CDR1 is SGHNT, CDR2 YENEEA, per germline. This CDR3 spans 14 amino acids. V was clipped by 3 bases and J by 7 bases, with 13 bases between them. The CDR3 spells CASSFGGGRNEQFF. The CDR3 nucleotides read TGTGCCAGCAGCTTTGGGGGGGGCCGAAATGAGCAGTTCTTC. Together with reference TRBV11-3 and TRBJ2-1, the CDR3 gives the full variable domain: EAGVVQSPRYKIIEKKQPVAFWCNPISGHNTLYWYLQNLGQGPELLIRYENEEAVDDSQLPKDRFSAERLKGVDSTLKIQPAELGDSAVYLCASSFGGGRNEQFFGPGTRLTVL.

This clone was seen just once. The chain uses TRBV10-3 and TRBJ1-1; D is possibly TRBD1 (6 bases). Per the germline V gene, CDR1 is ENHRY and CDR2 is SYGVKD. Trimming pared 10 bases from V and 2 bases from J, leaving 11 bases between. The CDR3 totals 12 residues. CDR3 sequence (DNA): TGTGCCAGCAGGGGCCCTAACACTGAAGCTTTCTTT. Translation gives CASRGPNTEAFF.

This chain joins TRBV9 and TRBJ1-1, with TRBD1 matching 7 bases. Losses at the gene ends were 3 bases for V and 1 base for J; bases not matched to a gene: 3. The V gene's germline CDR1 is SGDLS and CDR2 YYNGEE. The CDR3 consists of 14 residues. The CDR3, as DNA: TGTGCCAGCAGCGGACAGGGAAGGAACACTGAAGCTTTCTTT. It yields the protein CASSGQGRNTEAFF.

As for this clone: Different DNA sequences within this sample yield the same CDR3. The chain combines TRBV7-2 with TRBJ2-1; 8 bases align to TRBD2. The CDR3 is 15 residues long. Germline CDR1 SGHTA, CDR2 FQGNSA. Losses at the gene ends were 0 bases for V and 2 bases for J; bases not matched to a gene: 0. The chain's CDR3 is CASSLARGAYNEQFF. The CDR3 nucleotides read TGTGCCAGCAGCTTAGCGCGGGGGGCCTACAATGAGCAGTTCTTC.

This clone showed up just once. The chain joins TRBV29-1 to TRBJ2-1; tentative D call: TRBD2 (7 bases). Germline values: CDR1 SQVTM, CDR2 ANQGSEA. The CDR3 length is 13 residues. The V gene lost 7 bases and the J gene lost 4 bases, with 14 bases spanning the gap. Here the CDR3 DNA reads TGCAGCGGTGTGGGGGGGCAATACAATGAGCAGTTCTTC. Translating gives CSGVGGQYNEQFF.

The chain uses TRBV6-1 and TRBJ1-1; TRBD1 aligns across 10 bases. Germline V CDR1 and CDR2: MNHNS, SASEGT. The CDR3 is 17 amino acids. Germline trimming cut 4 bases from V and 7 bases from J; bases unmatched to any gene: 15. The CDR3, as DNA: TGTGCCAGCAGTGCTAAGACAGGGGGCGGAGATCCGGTTGAAGCTTTCTTT. This translates into CASSAKTGGGDPVEAFF.

V is TRBV27 and J is TRBJ1-1, with TRBD1 as a possible D gene (5 bases). Trimming removed 5 bases from V and 6 bases from J, with 22 bases in between. The CDR3 is 16 residues long. The germline CDR1 and CDR2 sequences are MNHEY and SMNVEV (reference sequence). The CDR3: CASSPVRLGTTSEAFF. The CDR3 DNA sequence: TGTGCCAGCAGTCCCGTCCGGTTAGGGACCACGTCTGAAGCTTTCTTT.

This clone was seen just once. This chain joins TRBV30 and TRBJ1-2; D is possibly TRBD1 (5 bases). The CDR3 runs 14 residues. Trimming pared 4 bases from V and 5 bases from J, leaving 17 bases between. Per the germline V gene, CDR1 is GTSNPN and CDR2 is SVGIG (reference sequence). CDR3 residues: CAWTISRGGYGYTF. CDR3 nucleotide sequence: TGTGCCTGGACCATATCTAGGGGAGGGTATGGCTACACCTTC.

This rearrangement joins TRBV10-3 to TRBJ1-6; a possible D gene is TRBD1 (6 bases). Germline-derived CDR1 and CDR2 are ENHRY and SYGVKD. Trimming removed 5 bases at V and 8 bases at J, with 19 bases between. CDR3 length equals 16 residues. CDR3 amino acids: CAISLWDTLPHSPLHF. The CDR3 DNA follows: TGTGCCATCAGTCTTTGGGACACCCTCCCCCATTCACCCCTCCACTTT.

The chain recombines TRBV7-2 with TRBJ2-7; a weak D match, TRBD2 (6 bases). This CDR3 has 14 residues. Trimming removed 1 base from V and 2 bases from J, with 9 bases in between. Germline values: CDR1 SGHTA, CDR2 FQGNSA. The CDR3 region is CASSLGGGPYEQYF. In nucleotides, the CDR3 is TGTGCCAGCAGCTTAGGGGGAGGACCCTACGAGCAGTACTTC.

Written as DNA, the CDR3 is TGCGCCAGCAGCCGGGGGACAGGTAACCTGGCCGGGGAGCTGTTTTTT. Protein sequence: CASSRGTGNLAGELFF. V gene TRBV4-3 combines with J gene TRBJ2-2, with 8 bases identical to TRBD1. V lost 4 bases to trimming and J lost 6 bases; unmatched junction nucleotides: 10. Germline V gene data show CDR1 as LGHNA and CDR2 as YSLEER. The CDR3 sequence is 16 residues long.

The CDR3 DNA follows: TGTGCCAGTAGTATAGCGGGGGGCCCTACAGATACGCAGTATTTT. It yields the protein CASSIAGGPTDTQYF. The chain uses TRBV19 and TRBJ2-3; the D gene is possibly TRBD2 (7 bases). CDR3 length: 15 residues. Germline V CDR1 and CDR2: LNHDA, SQIVND (reference sequence). The V end was cut by 1 base, the J end by 3 bases, with 11 bases between.

This clone was detected once. V usage is TRBV9 and J usage is TRBJ1-1; no clear D gene. V was trimmed by 0 bases and J by 0 bases, leaving 6 bases between them. This CDR3 spans 14 amino acids. From germline, CDR1 is SGDLS and CDR2 YYNGEE. The CDR3: CASSVGGMNTEAFF. In DNA form, the CDR3 reads TGTGCCAGCAGCGTAGGGGGTATGAACACTGAAGCTTTCTTT.

Only a few counts were recorded for this clone. J is TRBJ2-3 and V is TRBV5-5, with D possibly matching TRBD1 (6 bases). This CDR3 region has 16 residues. Germline V gene sequence: CDR1 SGHKS, CDR2 YYEKEE (reference sequence). V was clipped by 4 bases and J by 6 bases, with 21 bases between them. The CDR3 here is CASSQDGTTRPDTQYF. The CDR3 region has the DNA TGTGCCAGCAGCCAAGATGGGACAACTCGGCCCGATACGCAGTATTTT.

This clone occurred once. This sequence joins TRBV4-3 and TRBJ2-5; 7 bases match TRBD2. CDR3 length equals 13 residues. V was pared by 1 base and J by 5 bases, with 1 base of the junction left unmatched. Germline CDR1 is LGHNA and CDR2 is YSLEER. The CDR3 DNA follows: TGCGCCAGCAGCCAAGTGGGGGGGGAGACCCAGTACTTC. Its protein is CASSQVGGETQYF.